This T cell receptor beta chain was found in a study of CD8+ T cells in alopecia areata. As for the study in general: Scalp area affected, as a percentage, set the severity score of treated patients. General study findings and limits: Among the 100 top clones, expanded CD8+ clones, like scalp clonality, were significantly decreased by tofacitinib. Resident alphabeta T-cell populations of normal skin are likewise subject to sequencing in scalp samples.

Treatment defined: oral pan-JAK inhibitor, 5-10 mg twice daily. A word on this clone: Antigen specificity is unknown.

RNA extraction was followed by reverse transcription into cDNA, which acted as the sequencing template. Clones were sequenced by immunoSEQ multiplex PCR, and TCRdb holds only the in-frame ones, with some missing. The table has a few hundred thousand clones, around three fifths seen once. Germline lookup yields CDR1 SGDLS and CDR2 YYNGEE. CDR3 size: 15 residues. V dropped 3 bases and J dropped 2 bases, with 14 bases sitting between them. The origin of this receptor is a human donor with alopecia areata. The material was CD4+ T cells sorted from blood, obtained at week 4, from a patient treated with tofacitinib. This chain links TRBV9 with TRBJ1-2; D uncertain. CDR3 loop: CASSAHGSVNYGYTF. DNA of the CDR3: TGTGCCAGCAGCGCCCACGGCAGTGTCAACTATGGCTACACCTTC.